Presented here are 2 T cell receptor beta chains from one specimen sequenced in a study of spatial heterogeneity in lung cancer. Broader study findings: It was found that expanded intratumoral alpha and beta TCR counts tracked tumor mutation counts.

Their antigens remain unidentified. As to time point: sample taken at primary tumor resection. TCRdb re-derived calls from the 5' RACE reads in MiXCR, one entry per CDR3 protein. The sample lists more than 15,000 distinct CDR3 sequences, 5% to 8% occurring once. The sequenced sample was lung tumor tissue, obtained at surgery. The receptors derive from a male donor with early-stage non-small cell lung cancer.

This clonotype was found many times. With the library built for alpha chains, this beta chain is off target and its frequency is not meaningful. This rearrangement joins TRBV5-1 to TRBJ1-1; 7 bases agree with TRBD1. Germline V gives CDR1 SGHRS, CDR2 YFSETQ. J gave up 3 bases and V 4 bases, and 3 bases lay outside the gene matches. This CDR3 has 13 amino acids. The CDR3 loop is CASSPGQDTEAFF. In DNA, the CDR3 is TGCGCCAGCAGCCCTGGACAGGACACTGAAGCTTTCTTT. Full variable domain (missing parts from reference TRBV5-1 and TRBJ1-1): KAGVTQTPRYLIKTRGQQVTLSCSPISGHRSVSWYQQTPGQGLQFLFEYFSETQRNKGNFPGRFSGRQFSNSRSEMNVSTLELGDSALYLCASSPGQDTEAFFGQGTRLTVV.

This clonotype was picked up many times. Because this beta chain is a stray read in a library intended to capture alpha chains, its abundance should not be given much weight. The chain is built from TRBV7-9 and TRBJ1-1, with D unclear. The length of the CDR3 is 15 residues. CDR1 and CDR2 from the germline V gene are SEHNR and FQNEAQ (reference sequence). The V end lost 3 bases, the J end lost 3 bases, and 14 bases lay between the germline ends. CDR3 nucleotide sequence: TGTGCCAGCAGCTTTGAAAAGACCGGGGACACTGAAGCTTTCTTT. Amino acid sequence: CASSFEKTGDTEAFF. Supplemented by reference TRBV7-9 and TRBJ1-1, the full variable domain reads DTGVSQNPRHKITKRGQNVTFRCDPISEHNRLYWYRQTLGQGPEFLTYFQNEAQLEKSRLLSDRFSAERPKGSFSTLEIQRTEQGDSAMYLCASSFEKTGDTEAFFGQGTRLTVV.